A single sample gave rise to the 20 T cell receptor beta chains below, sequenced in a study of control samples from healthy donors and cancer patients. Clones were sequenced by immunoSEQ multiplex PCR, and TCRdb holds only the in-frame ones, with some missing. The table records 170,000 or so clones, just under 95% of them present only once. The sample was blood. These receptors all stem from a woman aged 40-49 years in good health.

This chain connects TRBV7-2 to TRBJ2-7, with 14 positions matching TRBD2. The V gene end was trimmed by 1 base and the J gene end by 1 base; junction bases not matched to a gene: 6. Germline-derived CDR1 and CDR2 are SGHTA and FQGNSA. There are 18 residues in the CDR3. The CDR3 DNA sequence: TGTGCCAGCAGCTTAGTGGGACTAGCGGGGGACTTATCCTACGAGCAGTACTTC. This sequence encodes CASSLVGLAGDLSYEQYF.

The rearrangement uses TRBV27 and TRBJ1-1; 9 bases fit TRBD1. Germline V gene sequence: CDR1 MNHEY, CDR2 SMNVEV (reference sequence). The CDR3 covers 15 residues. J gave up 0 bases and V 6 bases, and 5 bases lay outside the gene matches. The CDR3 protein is CASSPGTGLNTEAFF. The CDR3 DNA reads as TGTGCCAGCAGCCCCGGGACAGGGCTGAACACTGAAGCTTTCTTT.

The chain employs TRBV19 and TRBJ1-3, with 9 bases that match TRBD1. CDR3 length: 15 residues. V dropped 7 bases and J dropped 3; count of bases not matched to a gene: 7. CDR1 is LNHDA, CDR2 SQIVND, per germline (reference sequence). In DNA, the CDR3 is TGTGCCAGTACCTCGGGGACAGGGTATGGAAACACCATATATTTT. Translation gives CASTSGTGYGNTIYF.

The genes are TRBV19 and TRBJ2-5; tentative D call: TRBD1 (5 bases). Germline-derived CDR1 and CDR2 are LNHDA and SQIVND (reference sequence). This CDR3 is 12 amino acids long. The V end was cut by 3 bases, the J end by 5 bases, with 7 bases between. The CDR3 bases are TGTGCCAGTAGTATGGGGCGGGAGACCCAGTACTTC. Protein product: CASSMGRETQYF.

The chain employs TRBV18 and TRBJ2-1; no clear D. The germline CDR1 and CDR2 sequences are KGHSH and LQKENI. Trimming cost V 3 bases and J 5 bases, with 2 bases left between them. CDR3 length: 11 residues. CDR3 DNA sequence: TGTGCCAGCTCACCCGACAATGAGCAGTTCTTC. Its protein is CASSPDNEQFF. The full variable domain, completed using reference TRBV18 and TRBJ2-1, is NAGVMQNPRHLVRRRGQEARLRCSPMKGHSHVYWYRQLPEEGLKFMVYLQKENIIDESGMPKERFSAEFPKEGPSILRIQQVVRGDSAAYFCASSPDNEQFFGPGTRLTVL.

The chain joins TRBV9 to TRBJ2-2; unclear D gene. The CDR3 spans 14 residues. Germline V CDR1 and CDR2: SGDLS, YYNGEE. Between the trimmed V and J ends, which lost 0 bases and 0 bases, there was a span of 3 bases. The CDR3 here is CASSVAPNTGELFF. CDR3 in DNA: TGTGCCAGCAGCGTAGCTCCGAACACCGGGGAGCTGTTTTTT. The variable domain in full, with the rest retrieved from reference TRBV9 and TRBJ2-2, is DSGVTQTPKHLITATGQRVTLRCSPRSGDLSVYWYQQSLDQGLQFLIQYYNGEERAKGNILERFSAQQFPDLHSELNLSSLELGDSALYFCASSVAPNTGELFFGEGSRLTVL.

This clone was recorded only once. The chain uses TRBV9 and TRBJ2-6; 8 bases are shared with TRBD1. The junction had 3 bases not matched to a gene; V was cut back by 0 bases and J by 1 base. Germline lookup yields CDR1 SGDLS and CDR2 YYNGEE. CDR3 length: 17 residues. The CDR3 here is CASSVDRGSSGANVLTF. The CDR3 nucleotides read TGTGCCAGCAGCGTAGACAGGGGGTCTTCTGGGGCCAACGTCCTGACTTTC.

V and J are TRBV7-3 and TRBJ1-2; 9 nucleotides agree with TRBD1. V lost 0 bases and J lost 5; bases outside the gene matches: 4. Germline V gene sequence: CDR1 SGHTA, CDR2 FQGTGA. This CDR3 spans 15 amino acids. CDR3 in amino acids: CASSLTGTGSYGYTF. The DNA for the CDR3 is TGTGCCAGCAGCTTAACGGGGACAGGGTCATATGGCTACACCTTC. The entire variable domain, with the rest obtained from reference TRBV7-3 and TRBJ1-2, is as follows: GAGVSQTPSNKVTEKGKYVELRCDPISGHTALYWYRQSLGQGPEFLIYFQGTGAADDSGLPNDRFFAVRPEGSVSTLKIQRTERGDSAVYLCASSLTGTGSYGYTFGSGTRLTVV.

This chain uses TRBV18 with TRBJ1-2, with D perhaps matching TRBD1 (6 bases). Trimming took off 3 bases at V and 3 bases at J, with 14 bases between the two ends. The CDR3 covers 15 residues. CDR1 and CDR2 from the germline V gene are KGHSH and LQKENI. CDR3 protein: CASSPRVAGDYGYTF. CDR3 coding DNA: TGTGCCAGCTCACCTCGGGTCGCAGGGGACTATGGCTACACCTTC.

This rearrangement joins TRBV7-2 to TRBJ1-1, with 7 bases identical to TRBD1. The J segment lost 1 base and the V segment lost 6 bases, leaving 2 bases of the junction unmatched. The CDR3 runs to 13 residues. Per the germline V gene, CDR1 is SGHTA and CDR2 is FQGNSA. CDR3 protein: CASRTGPNTEAFF. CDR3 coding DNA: TGTGCCAGCAGGACAGGGCCGAACACTGAAGCTTTCTTT.

DNA for the CDR3: TGTGCCAGCAGTTTGAACCTTGAAGCTTTCTTT. This codes for CASSLNLEAFF. The chain employs TRBV12-3 or TRBV12-4 and TRBJ1-1; the D is unclear. Deletions cut 3 bases from V and 7 bases from J, with 6 bases between. The CDR3 runs 11 residues.

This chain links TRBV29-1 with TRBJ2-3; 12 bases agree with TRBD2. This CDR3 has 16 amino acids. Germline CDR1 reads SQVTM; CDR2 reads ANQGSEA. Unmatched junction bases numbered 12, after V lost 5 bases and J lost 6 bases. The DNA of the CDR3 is TGCAGCGTTCCATCTAGCGGGAGGGCCGACCAGGATACGCAGTATTTT. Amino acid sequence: CSVPSSGRADQDTQYF.

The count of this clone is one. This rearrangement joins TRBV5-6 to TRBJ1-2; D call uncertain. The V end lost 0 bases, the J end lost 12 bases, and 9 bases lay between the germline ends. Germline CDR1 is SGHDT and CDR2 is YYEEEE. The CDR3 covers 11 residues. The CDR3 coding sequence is TGTGCCAGCAGCTTGGCTTCGGGCCACACCTTC. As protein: CASSLASGHTF.

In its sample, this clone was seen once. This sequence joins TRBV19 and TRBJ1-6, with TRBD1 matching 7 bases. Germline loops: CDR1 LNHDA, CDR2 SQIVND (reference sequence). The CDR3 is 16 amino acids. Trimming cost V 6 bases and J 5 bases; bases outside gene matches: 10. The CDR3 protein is CASSVAQGSHNSPLHF. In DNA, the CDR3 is TGTGCCAGTAGCGTAGCACAGGGGAGCCATAATTCACCCCTCCACTTT.

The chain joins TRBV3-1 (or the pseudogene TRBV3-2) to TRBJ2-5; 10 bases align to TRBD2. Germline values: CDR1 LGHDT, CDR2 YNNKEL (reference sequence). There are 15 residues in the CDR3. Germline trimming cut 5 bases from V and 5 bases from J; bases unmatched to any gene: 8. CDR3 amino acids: CASSDESGGGETQYF. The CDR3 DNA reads TGTGCCAGCAGCGACGAGAGCGGGGGGGGCGAGACCCAGTACTTC.

CDR3 region: CAGRQGANTGELFF. As DNA, the CDR3 is TGTGCCGGTAGACAGGGGGCGAACACCGGGGAGCTGTTTTTT. The chain is built from TRBV6-6 and TRBJ2-2; TRBD1 matches 9 bases. This CDR3 comprises 14 residues. Germline loops: CDR1 MNHNY, CDR2 SVGAGI (reference sequence). V shed 11 bases, J shed 0 bases, and the junction held 4 bases outside the gene matches.

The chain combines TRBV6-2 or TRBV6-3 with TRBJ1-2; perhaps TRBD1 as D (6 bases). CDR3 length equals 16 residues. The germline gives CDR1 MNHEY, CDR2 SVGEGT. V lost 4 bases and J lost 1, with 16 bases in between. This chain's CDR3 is CASSLRTVAYNYGYTF. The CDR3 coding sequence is TGTGCCAGCAGTTTGAGGACAGTCGCTTATAACTATGGCTACACCTTC.

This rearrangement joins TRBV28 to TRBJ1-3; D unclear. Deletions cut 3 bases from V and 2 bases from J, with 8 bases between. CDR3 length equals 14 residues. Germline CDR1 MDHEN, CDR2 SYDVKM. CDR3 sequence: CASSLGSAGNTIYF. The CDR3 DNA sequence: TGTGCCAGCAGTTTGGGGTCTGCTGGAAACACCATATATTTT. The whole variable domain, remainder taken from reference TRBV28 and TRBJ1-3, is DVKVTQSSRYLVKRTGEKVFLECVQDMDHENMFWYRQDPGLGLRLIYFSYDVKMKEKGDIPEGYSVSREKKERFSLILESASTNQTSMYLCASSLGSAGNTIYFGEGSWLTVV.

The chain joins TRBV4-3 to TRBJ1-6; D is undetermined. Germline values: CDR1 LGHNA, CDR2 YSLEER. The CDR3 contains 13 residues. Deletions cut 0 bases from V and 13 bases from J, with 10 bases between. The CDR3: CASSQEGSAPLHF. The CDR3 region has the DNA TGCGCCAGCAGCCAAGAAGGATCCGCCCCCCTCCACTTT.

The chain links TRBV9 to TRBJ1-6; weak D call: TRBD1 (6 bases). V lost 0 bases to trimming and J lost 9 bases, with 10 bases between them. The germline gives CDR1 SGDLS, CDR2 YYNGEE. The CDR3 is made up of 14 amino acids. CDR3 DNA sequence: TGTGCCAGCAGCGTAGCAGGGGAAGGTTCACCCCTCCACTTT. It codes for CASSVAGEGSPLHF.